This entry concerns a single T cell receptor beta chain. The Seattle site enrolled patients during active infection and followed them longitudinally. CDR3 length: 15 residues. V was shortened by 1 base and J by 2 bases, with 11 bases between the two germline ends. The germline gives CDR1 LNHDA, CDR2 SQIVND (reference sequence). This specimen comes from a study of blood T cell repertoires in COVID-19. Study background: T cells, B-cell-depleted T cells, or PBMCs supplied cDNA or gDNA.

As handled by the study authors: Reference gene primer amplification gave nucleated cell count estimates. Data came from immunoSEQ multiplex PCR; TCRdb stores just in-frame clones and leaves some out. The DNA was the basis for D and trimming; V, J and clone size are from that table. The sample includes 85,000 to 100,000 clones, approximately 86% seen only once; the top ten take approximately 2%. The sequence derives from a middle-aged man with COVID-19, enrolled during active disease. Sequencing was performed on peripheral blood. The V call is TRBV19, the J call TRBJ1-1; a possible D gene is TRBD1 (5 bases). CDR3 DNA: TGTGCCAGTAGTATAGGACGGACAATAAACACTGAAGCTTTCTTT. Translated, it gives CASSIGRTINTEAFF.